A single sample gave rise to the 25 T cell receptor beta chains below, sequenced in a study of blood T cell repertoires in COVID-19. Here immunoSEQ multiplex PCR was the method, and the copy in TCRdb shows in-frame clones only, minus some. Seen here are around 130,000 clones, about 86% observed once, and the top ten hold roughly 17%. The sample taken for sequencing was peripheral blood. These receptors all come from a woman in her forties or fifties with acute or convalescent COVID-19.

The chain is built from TRBV6-1 and TRBJ2-2; no clear D. Germline CDR1 is MNHNS and CDR2 is SASEGT. V was cut by 2 bases and J by 4 bases, with 8 bases left in between. CDR3 length: 14 residues. CDR3 coding DNA: TGTGCCAGCAGTGAATTGTACAGCACCGGGGAGCTGTTTTTT. This codes for CASSELYSTGELFF.

This clone was detected once. The rearrangement uses TRBV7-2 and TRBJ1-5, with 9 bases matching TRBD1. The CDR3 has 16 amino acids. J was trimmed by 2 bases and V by 5 bases; bases with no gene match: 7. The V gene's germline CDR1 is SGHTA and CDR2 FQGNSA. The CDR3: CASSISGQGGNQPQHF. The CDR3 DNA reads as TGTGCCAGCAGCATATCGGGACAGGGAGGCAATCAGCCCCAGCATTTT.

The CDR3 DNA is TGTGCCAGCTCAAAGACAGGGAATAGCAATCAGCCCCAGCATTTT. This encodes CASSKTGNSNQPQHF. The rearrangement uses TRBV18 and TRBJ1-5; 7 bases align to TRBD1. The V gene end was trimmed by 5 bases and the J gene end by 0 bases; junction bases not matched to a gene: 4. The germline gives CDR1 KGHSH, CDR2 LQKENI. The CDR3 totals 15 residues.

The J gene is TRBJ1-1, the V gene TRBV6-5; no definite D call. V shed 7 bases and J shed 4 bases, with 7 bases lying between them. The CDR3 contains 11 residues. Looked up from germline, CDR1 is MNHEY and CDR2 is SVGAGI. The CDR3 DNA is TGTGCCAGCATCCTGTTCACTGAAGCTTTCTTT. Translation: CASILFTEAFF.

The J gene is TRBJ2-5, the V gene TRBV7-8; possible D gene TRBD1, 5 bases. Germline assignment: CDR1 SGHVS and CDR2 FQNEAQ. CDR3 length equals 15 residues. V lost 4 bases and J 2 bases, leaving 14 bases between the germline ends. CDR3 amino acids: CASSSTETVQETQYF. The DNA for the CDR3 is TGTGCCAGCAGCTCGACTGAGACAGTACAAGAGACCCAGTACTTC.

The gene calls are TRBV7-9 and TRBJ2-7; tentative D call: TRBD1 (5 bases). The CDR3 length is 13 residues. Trimming cost V 5 bases and J 3 bases, with 11 bases left between them. Per germline, CDR1 SEHNR and CDR2 FQNEAQ (reference sequence). CDR3 sequence reads: CASSKDSHYEQYF. The CDR3 DNA reads TGTGCCAGCAGCAAAGACAGTCACTACGAGCAGTACTTC. Together with reference TRBV7-9 and TRBJ2-7, the CDR3 gives the full variable domain: DTGVSQNPRHKITKRGQNVTFRCDPISEHNRLYWYRQTLGQGPEFLTYFQNEAQLEKSRLLSDRFSAERPKGSFSTLEIQRTEQGDSAMYLCASSKDSHYEQYFGPGTRLTVT.

V and J are TRBV7-2 and TRBJ2-3; 7 positions agree with TRBD2. Germline CDR1 and CDR2: SGHTA and FQGNSA. The CDR3 sequence is 15 residues long. V dropped 4 bases and J dropped 1; count of bases not matched to a gene: 5. The CDR3 sequence is CASSYRAGRTDTQYF. CDR3 in DNA: TGTGCCAGCAGCTACCGAGCGGGGCGCACAGATACGCAGTATTTT. Drawing the rest from reference TRBV7-2 and TRBJ2-3, the complete variable domain is GAGVSQSPSNKVTEKGKDVELRCDPISGHTALYWYRQSLGQGLEFLIYFQGNSAPDKSGLPSDRFSAERTGGSVSTLTIQRTQQEDSAVYLCASSYRAGRTDTQYFGPGTRLTVL.

The rearrangement joins TRBV6-1 to TRBJ1-5; D is uncertain. Trimming left V 3 bases short and J 4 bases short, with 7 bases between. Germline V CDR1 and CDR2: MNHNS, SASEGT. The CDR3 is made up of 13 amino acids. The CDR3 reads CASSDRLNQPQHF. DNA of the CDR3: TGTGCCAGCAGTGACAGATTAAATCAGCCCCAGCATTTT.

The V gene is TRBV12-3 or TRBV12-4, the J gene TRBJ1-2; no definite D call. The CDR3 has 13 amino acids. Trimming took 3 bases from V and 2 from J, leaving 7 bases between them. CDR3 in DNA: TGTGCCAGCAGTTTTGGGAGCAACTATGGCTACACCTTC. This encodes CASSFGSNYGYTF.

The chain is built from TRBV11-2 and TRBJ1-2, with TRBD1 matching over 8 bases. The V gene end was trimmed by 3 bases and the J gene end by 4 bases; junction bases not matched to a gene: 7. CDR3 length: 15 amino acids. Germline assignment: CDR1 SGHAT and CDR2 FQNNGV. The CDR3 here is CASSFDRGLGYGYTF. Here the CDR3 DNA reads TGTGCCAGCAGCTTCGACAGGGGATTGGGCTATGGCTACACCTTC.

The chain links TRBV4-1 to TRBJ2-3, with 10 bases identical to TRBD2. The trim removed 1 base at V and 0 bases at J, leaving 4 bases unmatched. The length of the CDR3 is 17 residues. CDR1 and CDR2 (germline): MGHRA, YSYEKL. The CDR3 sequence is CASSQGLAGESTDTQYF. Written as DNA, the CDR3 is TGCGCCAGCAGCCAAGGCCTAGCGGGGGAGAGCACAGATACGCAGTATTTT.

The chain has TRBV10-3 and TRBJ1-3; the D is unclear. Germline loops: CDR1 ENHRY, CDR2 SYGVKD. Deletions cut 0 bases from V and 4 bases from J, with 4 bases between. CDR3 length: 13 residues. As DNA, the CDR3 is TGTGCCATCAGTGAGTCTCAGGGAAACACCATATATTTT. This encodes CAISESQGNTIYF.

This CDR3 reads CSASLVTQGYRNQPQHF. The CDR3 bases are TGCAGTGCTAGTTTAGTCACGCAGGGCTATCGCAATCAGCCCCAGCATTTT. This chain joins TRBV20-1 and TRBJ1-5; TRBD1 is a possible D gene (5 bases). The CDR3 length is 17 residues. Germline assignment: CDR1 DFQATT and CDR2 SNEGSKA (reference sequence). V lost 3 bases, J lost 2 bases, and 20 bases lay in between.

The chain has TRBV2 and TRBJ1-2, with a possible D match to TRBD1 (6 bases). The CDR3 length is 10 residues. In germline, CDR1 is SNHLY, CDR2 FYNNEI. CDR3 nucleotide sequence: TGTGCGAGCGAAGGGGGTGGCTACACCTTC. Its protein product is CASEGGGYTF.

The V gene is TRBV5-1, the J gene TRBJ1-2; tentatively, D is TRBD1 (5 bases). The germline V and J ends were trimmed by 4 bases and 1 base, with 8 bases remaining between them. The germline V gene has CDR1 SGHRS and CDR2 YFSETQ. The CDR3 totals 13 residues. CDR3 DNA sequence: TGCGCCAGCAGCCTCGACAGTAACTATGGCTACACCTTC. Translated, it gives CASSLDSNYGYTF.

A single count supports this clone. This chain's CDR3 is CASSDRGGTEAFF. In nucleotides, the CDR3 is TGTGCCAGCAGCGACAGGGGAGGGACTGAAGCTTTCTTT. V and J are TRBV7-9 and TRBJ1-1, with 8 bases fitting TRBD1. The CDR3 length is 13 residues. Germline CDR1 SEHNR, CDR2 FQNEAQ (reference sequence). V shed 5 bases, J shed 5 bases, and the junction held 4 bases outside the gene matches.

This rearrangement joins TRBV2 to TRBJ1-1; 7 bases line up with TRBD1. With V trimmed by 5 bases and J by 8 bases, 5 bases remained unmatched. Germline CDR1 reads SNHLY; CDR2 reads FYNNEI. CDR3 length: 12 amino acids. The CDR3 DNA follows: TGTGCCAGCAGTCCACTGGACAGGGAAGCTTTCTTT. Protein product: CASSPLDREAFF.

The chain joins TRBV29-1 to TRBJ1-1; tentative D call: TRBD1 (5 bases). The CDR3 loop spans 14 amino acids. Trimming shortened V by 5 bases and J by 3 bases, and 16 bases separated the two germline ends. Per the germline V gene, CDR1 is SQVTM and CDR2 is ANQGSEA. The DNA of the CDR3 is TGCAGCGTTTCGATCGGGCGACAGCACACTGAAGCTTTCTTT. Encoded protein: CSVSIGRQHTEAFF.

This chain uses TRBV18 with TRBJ1-1; 8 bases line up with TRBD1. Germline CDR1 KGHSH, CDR2 LQKENI. CDR3 length: 14 amino acids. The V and J ends lost 3 bases and 4 bases, in that order; junction bases with no gene match: 4. The CDR3 here is CASSPRGLFTEAFF. In DNA form, the CDR3 reads TGTGCCAGCTCACCCAGGGGGCTGTTCACTGAAGCTTTCTTT.

The chain combines TRBV19 with TRBJ2-7, with D maybe TRBD2 (5 bases). Germline CDR1 is LNHDA and CDR2 is SQIVND (reference sequence). The ends were cut back, 1 base at V and 4 bases at J, with 14 bases in the middle. The CDR3 has 15 amino acids. CDR3 nucleotide sequence: TGTGCCAGTAGTATAGTACGAGGGTCCGCATACGAGCAGTACTTC. Translated, it gives CASSIVRGSAYEQYF.

The V call is TRBV18, the J call TRBJ2-7; possibly TRBD1 for D (5 bases). From germline, CDR1 is KGHSH and CDR2 LQKENI. The V gene lost 0 bases and the J gene lost 0 bases, with 9 bases spanning the gap. The length of the CDR3 is 15 residues. The CDR3 DNA sequence: TGTGCCAGCTCACCACCGGCAGGGAACTCCTACGAGCAGTACTTC. Protein product: CASSPPAGNSYEQYF.

The V call is TRBV27, the J call TRBJ2-3, with a tentative D call TRBD1 (5 bases). The CDR3 runs 15 residues. Germline V gene lookup returns CDR1 MNHEY and CDR2 SMNVEV (reference sequence). Trimming left V 5 bases short and J 0 bases short, with 12 bases between. DNA of the CDR3: TGTGCCAGCAGTCAAGGACAAGTAAGCACAGATACGCAGTATTTT. Translation: CASSQGQVSTDTQYF.

The chain recombines TRBV7-3 with TRBJ2-2; a weak D match, TRBD2 (5 bases). The CDR3 runs 13 residues. V was trimmed by 5 bases and J by 6 bases, leaving 10 bases between them. CDR1 and CDR2 from the germline V gene are SGHTA and FQGTGA. In DNA, the CDR3 is TGTGCCAGCAGCGCGACCGGGGCCGGGGAGCTGTTTTTT. It specifies CASSATGAGELFF.

The chain joins TRBV6-5 to TRBJ1-3; D unresolved. The germline V gene has CDR1 MNHEY and CDR2 SVGAGI. V shed 8 bases and J shed 4 bases, with 12 bases lying between them. The CDR3 sequence is 13 residues long. The CDR3, as DNA: TGTGCCAGCGGCAGGCTCGAGGGAAACACCATATATTTT. Translated, it gives CASGRLEGNTIYF.

This chain joins TRBV24-1 and TRBJ1-2; maybe TRBD1 (5 bases). Trimming left V 0 bases short and J 4 bases short, with 14 bases between. This CDR3 contains 16 residues. Germline loops: CDR1 KGHDR, CDR2 SFDVKD. In DNA, the CDR3 is TGTGCCACCAGTGATTTGTGGCAGGGAAAGTTCTATGGCTACACCTTC. Residues: CATSDLWQGKFYGYTF.